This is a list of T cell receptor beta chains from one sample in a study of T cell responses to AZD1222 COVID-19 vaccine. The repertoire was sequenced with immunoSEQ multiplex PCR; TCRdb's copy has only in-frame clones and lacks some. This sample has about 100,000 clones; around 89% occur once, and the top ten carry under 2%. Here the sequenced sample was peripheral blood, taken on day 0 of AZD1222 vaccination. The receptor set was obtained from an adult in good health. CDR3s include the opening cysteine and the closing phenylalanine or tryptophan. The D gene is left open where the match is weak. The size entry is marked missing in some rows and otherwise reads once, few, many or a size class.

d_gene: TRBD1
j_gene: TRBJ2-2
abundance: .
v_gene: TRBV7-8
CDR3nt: TGTGCCAGCAGCCGAGGGACAGGGCCACGCGGGGAGCTGTTTTTT
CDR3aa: CASSRGTGPRGELFF

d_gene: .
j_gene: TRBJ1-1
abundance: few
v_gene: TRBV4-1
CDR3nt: TGCGCCAGCAGCCAAGAGCCCCCTGAAGGGAGGGACACTGAAGCTTTCTTT
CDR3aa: CASSQEPPEGRDTEAFF

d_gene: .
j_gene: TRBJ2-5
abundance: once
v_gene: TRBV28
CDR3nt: TGTGCCAGCAGTTTAGGCGCCTTCCAAGAGACCCAGTACTTC
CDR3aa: CASSLGAFQETQYF

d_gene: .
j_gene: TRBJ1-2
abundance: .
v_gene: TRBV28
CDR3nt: TGTGCCAGCAGTTTTGGGTACGGCTACACCTTC
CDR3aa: CASSFGYGYTF

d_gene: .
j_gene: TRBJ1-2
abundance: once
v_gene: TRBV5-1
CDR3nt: TGCGCCAGCAGCTTTAATCCCGTCCTTGAGGGCTACACCTTC
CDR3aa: CASSFNPVLEGYTF

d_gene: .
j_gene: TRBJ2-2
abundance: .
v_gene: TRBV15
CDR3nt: TGTGCCACCAGCAGAGTATTCCGGGCTTACCCCGGGGAGCTGTTTTTT
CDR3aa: CATSRVFRAYPGELFF

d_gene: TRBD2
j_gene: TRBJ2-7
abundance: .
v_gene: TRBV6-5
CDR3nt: TGTGCCAGCAGGGCCAGCAGCGGGACCTACGAGCAGTACTTC
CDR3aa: CASRASSGTYEQYF

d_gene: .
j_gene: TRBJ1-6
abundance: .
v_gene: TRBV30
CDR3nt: TGTGCCTGGAGTAGGGGGGCGGATTCACCCCTCCACTTT
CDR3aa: CAWSRGADSPLHF

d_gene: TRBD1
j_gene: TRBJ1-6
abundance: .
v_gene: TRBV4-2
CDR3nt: TGTGCCAGCAGCCAAGACTACAGGGGTGGGAATTCACCCCTCCACTTT
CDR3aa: CASSQDYRGGNSPLHF

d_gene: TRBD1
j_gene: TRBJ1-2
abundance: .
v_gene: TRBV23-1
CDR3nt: TGCGCCAGCAGTCATTCCGGGGACAGGCGCTTCCGAGGCTACACCTTC
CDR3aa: CASSHSGDRRFRGYTF

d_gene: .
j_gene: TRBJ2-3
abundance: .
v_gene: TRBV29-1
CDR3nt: TGCAGCGTTGTACGATGGGCCACAGATACGCAGTATTTT
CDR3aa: CSVVRWATDTQYF

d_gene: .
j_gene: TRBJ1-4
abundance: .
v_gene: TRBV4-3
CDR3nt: TGCGCCAGCAGCCAAGGCGGCCGCCCTGGGGGTGAAAAACTGTTTTTT
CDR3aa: CASSQGGRPGGEKLFF

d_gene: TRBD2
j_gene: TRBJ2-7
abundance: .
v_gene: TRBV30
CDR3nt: TGTGCCTGGAGTCCACCCGGACTAGCGGGAGGCCCAACCTACGAGCAGTACTTC
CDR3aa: CAWSPPGLAGGPTYEQYF

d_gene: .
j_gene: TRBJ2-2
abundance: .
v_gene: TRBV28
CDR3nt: TGTGCCAGCGAGCCACCCCTTAGCGGCCCGGGGACCGGGGAGCTGTTTTTT
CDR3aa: CASEPPLSGPGTGELFF

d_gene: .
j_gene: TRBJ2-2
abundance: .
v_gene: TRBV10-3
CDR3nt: TGTGCCATCAGCTTATTCGGGGAGCTGTTTTTT
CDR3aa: CAISLFGELFF

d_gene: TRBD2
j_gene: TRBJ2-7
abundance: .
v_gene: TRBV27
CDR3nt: TGTGCCAGCAGTATGGGGACTACCTACGAGCAGTACTTC
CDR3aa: CASSMGTTYEQYF

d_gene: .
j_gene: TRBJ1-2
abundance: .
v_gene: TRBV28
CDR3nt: TGTGCCAGCAGTCCCTCCGTCACAGCACATGGCTACACCTTC
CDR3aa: CASSPSVTAHGYTF

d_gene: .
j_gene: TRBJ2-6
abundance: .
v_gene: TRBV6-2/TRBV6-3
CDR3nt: TGTGCCAGCAGTTGGGACTCTGGGGCCAACGTCCTGACTTTC
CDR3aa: CASSWDSGANVLTF

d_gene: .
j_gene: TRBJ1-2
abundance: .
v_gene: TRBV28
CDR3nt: TGTGCCAGCAGTCCCAGGGTGGACTATGGCTACACCTTC
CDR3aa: CASSPRVDYGYTF

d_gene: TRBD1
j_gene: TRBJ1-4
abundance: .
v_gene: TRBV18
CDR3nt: TGTGCCAGCTCACTACTGGACAGGGGCAAAAACGAAAAACTGTTTTTT
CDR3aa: CASSLLDRGKNEKLFF

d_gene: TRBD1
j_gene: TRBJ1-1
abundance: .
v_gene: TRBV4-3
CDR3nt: TGCGCCAGCAGCCAGCAGGGGGCGCGGGACACTGAAGCTTTCTTT
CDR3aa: CASSQQGARDTEAFF

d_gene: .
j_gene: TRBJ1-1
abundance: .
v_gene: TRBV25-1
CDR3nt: TGTGCCAGCAGTGACCAACAGCGGGGGAACACTGAAGCTTTCTTT
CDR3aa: CASSDQQRGNTEAFF

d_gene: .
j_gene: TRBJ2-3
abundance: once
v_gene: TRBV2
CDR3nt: TGTGCCAGCAGTGAAAAGGAGAGCACAGATACGCAGTATTTT
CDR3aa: CASSEKESTDTQYF

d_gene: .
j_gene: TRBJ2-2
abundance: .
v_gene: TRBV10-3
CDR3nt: TGTGCCATCAGTGAGGTCGAGGACACCGGGGAGCTGTTTTTT
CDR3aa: CAISEVEDTGELFF

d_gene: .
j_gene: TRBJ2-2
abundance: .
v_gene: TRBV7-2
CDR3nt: TGTGCCACCCGAGGCAGACAATTACCGGGAGAGCTGTTTTTT
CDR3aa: CATRGRQLPGELFF

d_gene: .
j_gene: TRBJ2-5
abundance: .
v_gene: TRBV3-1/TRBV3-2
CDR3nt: TGTGCCAGCAGCCGAGTGAGTCGCCAAGAGACCCAGTACTTC
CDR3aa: CASSRVSRQETQYF

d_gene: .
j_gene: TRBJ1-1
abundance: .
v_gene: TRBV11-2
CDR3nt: TGTGCCAGCAGCCAGGACAGTAACACTGAAGCTTTCTTT
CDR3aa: CASSQDSNTEAFF

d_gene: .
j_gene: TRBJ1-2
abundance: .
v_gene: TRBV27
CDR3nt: TGTGCCAGCAGTTGGGACGGCAACTATGGCTACACCTTC
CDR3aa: CASSWDGNYGYTF

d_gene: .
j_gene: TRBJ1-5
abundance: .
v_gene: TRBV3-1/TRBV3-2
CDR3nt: TGTGCCAGCAGCCAAGAGCCAGGCCGGGGAGTTCAGCCCCAGCATTTT
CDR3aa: CASSQEPGRGVQPQHF

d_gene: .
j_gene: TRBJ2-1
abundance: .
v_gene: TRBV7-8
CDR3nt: TGTGCCAGCAGCCCCCGCAGGCTCGAGAGACAGTTCTTC
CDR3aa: CASSPRRLERQFF

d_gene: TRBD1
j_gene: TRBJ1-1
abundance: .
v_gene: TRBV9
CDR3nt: TGTGCCAGCAGCGCCCCACTGGACAGGGGCAACCTAATGAACACTGAAGCTTTCTTT
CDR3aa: CASSAPLDRGNLMNTEAFF

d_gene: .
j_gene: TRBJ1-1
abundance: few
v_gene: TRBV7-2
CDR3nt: TGTGCCAGCAGCCCTCGGGTTGGGTTCACTGAAGCTTTCTTT
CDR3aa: CASSPRVGFTEAFF

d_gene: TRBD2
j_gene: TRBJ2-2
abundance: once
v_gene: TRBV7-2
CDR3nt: TGTGCCAGCAGAGGCGGCGGGAGGGCCGGAACCGGGGAGCTGTTTTTT
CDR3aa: CASRGGGRAGTGELFF

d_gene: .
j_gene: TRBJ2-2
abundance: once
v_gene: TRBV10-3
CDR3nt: TGTGCCATCGGGGGGCTACCCTTTGGAACCGGGGAGCTGTTTTTT
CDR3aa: CAIGGLPFGTGELFF

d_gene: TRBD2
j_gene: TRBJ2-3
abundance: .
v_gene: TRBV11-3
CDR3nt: TGTGCCAGCAGCTTACAAGCGGGAGAGGAAGATACGCAGTATTTT
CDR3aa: CASSLQAGEEDTQYF

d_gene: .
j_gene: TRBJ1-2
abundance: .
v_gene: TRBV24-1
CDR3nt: TGTGCCACCAGTGTCTTGGGGGCGAATGGCTACACCTTC
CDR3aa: CATSVLGANGYTF

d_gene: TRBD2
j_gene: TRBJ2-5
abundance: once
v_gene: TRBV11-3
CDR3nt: TGTGCCAGCAGCTCAAAGGCTAGCGGGAGCTTCCAAGAGACCCAGTACTTC
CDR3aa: CASSSKASGSFQETQYF

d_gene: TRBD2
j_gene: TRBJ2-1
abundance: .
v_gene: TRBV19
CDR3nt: TGTGCCAGTAGTATAGTAGCGGGAGGGCCCCGTGAGCAGTTCTTC
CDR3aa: CASSIVAGGPREQFF

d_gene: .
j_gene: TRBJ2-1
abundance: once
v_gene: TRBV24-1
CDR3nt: TGTGCCACCAGTGACTCCGGCGTCCAAACACTAGGGAATGAGCAGTTCTTC
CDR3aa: CATSDSGVQTLGNEQFF

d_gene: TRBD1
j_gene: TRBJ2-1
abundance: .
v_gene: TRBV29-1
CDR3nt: TGCAGCGTTGGGTCACCAGGGGGCAACAATGAGCAGTTCTTC
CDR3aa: CSVGSPGGNNEQFF

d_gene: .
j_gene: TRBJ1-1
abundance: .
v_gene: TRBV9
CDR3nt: TGTGCCAGCAGCGCGGGTAGCAACACTGAAGCTTTCTTT
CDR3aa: CASSAGSNTEAFF

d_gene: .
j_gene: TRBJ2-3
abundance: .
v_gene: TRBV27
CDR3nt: TGTGCCAGCAGATCCCTCTTGGAAGATACGCAGTATTTT
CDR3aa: CASRSLLEDTQYF

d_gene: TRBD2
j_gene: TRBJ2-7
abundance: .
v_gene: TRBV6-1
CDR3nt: TGTGCCAGCAGTGAATCCACCGGGGGGACCTACGAGCAGTACTTC
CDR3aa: CASSESTGGTYEQYF

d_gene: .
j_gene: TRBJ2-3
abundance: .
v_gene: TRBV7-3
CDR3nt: TGTGCCAGCAGCGGGGGGCACGCAGATACGCAGTATTTT
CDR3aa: CASSGGHADTQYF

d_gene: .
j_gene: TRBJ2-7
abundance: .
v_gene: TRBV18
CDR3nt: TGTGCCAGCTCACCCAACTCCTACGAGCAGTACTTC
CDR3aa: CASSPNSYEQYF

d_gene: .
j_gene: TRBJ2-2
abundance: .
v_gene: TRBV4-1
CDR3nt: TGCGCCAGCAGCCGAGGGACGGACACCGGGGAGCTGTTTTTT
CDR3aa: CASSRGTDTGELFF

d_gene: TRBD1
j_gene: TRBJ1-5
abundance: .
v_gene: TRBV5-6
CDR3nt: TGTGCCAGCAGCCAGGGGGGGGGCATAAGCAATCAGCCCCAGCATTTT
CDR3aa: CASSQGGGISNQPQHF

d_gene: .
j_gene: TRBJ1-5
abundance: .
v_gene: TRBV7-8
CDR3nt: TGTGCCAGCAGCTTAAGGGGAGGACAGCCCCAGCATTTT
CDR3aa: CASSLRGGQPQHF

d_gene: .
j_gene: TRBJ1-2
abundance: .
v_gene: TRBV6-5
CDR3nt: TGTGCCAGCCTCTCTAGGCCCGGCACGGGCTACACCTTC
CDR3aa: CASLSRPGTGYTF

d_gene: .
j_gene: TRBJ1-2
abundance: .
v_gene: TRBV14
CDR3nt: TGTGCCAGCAGCCAGGAAACCGGGATAACCTTCTCGGATGGCTACACCTTC
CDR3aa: CASSQETGITFSDGYTF

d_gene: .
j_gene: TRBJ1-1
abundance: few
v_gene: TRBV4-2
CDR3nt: TGTGCCAGCAGCCAAGAACAGGGTATGGCTGAAGCTTTCTTT
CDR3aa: CASSQEQGMAEAFF

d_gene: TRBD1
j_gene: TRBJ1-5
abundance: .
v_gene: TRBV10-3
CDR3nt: TGTGCCATCAGTCCACAGGGGACGGATCAGCCCCAGCATTTT
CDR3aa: CAISPQGTDQPQHF

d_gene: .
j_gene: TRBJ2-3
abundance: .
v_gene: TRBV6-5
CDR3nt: TGTGCCAGCAGCGGGGGAGAGGCAGATACGCAGTATTTT
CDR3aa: CASSGGEADTQYF

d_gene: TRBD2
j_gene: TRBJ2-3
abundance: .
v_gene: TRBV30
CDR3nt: TGTGCCTGGAGTGTACTAGCGGGAGTAGGAGATACGCAGTATTTT
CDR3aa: CAWSVLAGVGDTQYF